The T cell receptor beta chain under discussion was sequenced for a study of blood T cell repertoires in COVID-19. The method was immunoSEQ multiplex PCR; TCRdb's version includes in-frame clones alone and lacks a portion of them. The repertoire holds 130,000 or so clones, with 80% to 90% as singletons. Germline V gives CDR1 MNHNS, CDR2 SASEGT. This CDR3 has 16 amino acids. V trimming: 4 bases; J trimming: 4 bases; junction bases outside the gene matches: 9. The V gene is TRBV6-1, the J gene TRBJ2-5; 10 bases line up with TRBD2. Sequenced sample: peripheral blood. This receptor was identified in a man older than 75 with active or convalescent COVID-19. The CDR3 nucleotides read TGTGCCAGCAGTGCAGATATAGCGGGGGGATCAGAGACCCAGTACTTC. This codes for CASSADIAGGSETQYF.